This T cell receptor beta chain emerged from a study of shared clonotypes between healthy human individuals. Looked up from germline, CDR1 is SGHTA and CDR2 is FQGTGA. Trimming pared 5 bases from V and 2 bases from J, leaving 15 bases between. This CDR3 has 15 amino acids. Everyone who donated was a Caucasian adult who lived in Nashville, Tennessee. Researchers partitioned CD4+ cells into CD45RA+ naive and CD45RA-negative memory subsets. This clone was seen once. Its specificity is not known. Sequenced by immunoSEQ multiplex PCR; TCRdb stores in-frame clones only, minus some. The table records about 2.4 million clones, approximately 90% of them present only once. Study-wide findings and caveats: Clonotypes not shared had lower generation probabilities than those common to all four donors. Clonotype sharing among donors likely depends on sequencing depth.

This receptor was identified in a man younger than 35 in good health. V gene TRBV7-3 combines with J gene TRBJ1-2; D is perhaps TRBD1 (5 bases). Sequences were obtained from naive CD4+ T cells sorted from blood. Subset denoted: CD45RA+ positively selected. Written as DNA, the CDR3 is TGTGCCAGCAGCCAGGGTGGCGGACAAAACTATGGCTACACCTTC. As protein: CASSQGGGQNYGYTF. Filled out from reference TRBV7-3 and TRBJ1-2, the complete variable domain reads GAGVSQTPSNKVTEKGKYVELRCDPISGHTALYWYRQSLGQGPEFLIYFQGTGAADDSGLPNDRFFAVRPEGSVSTLKIQRTERGDSAVYLCASSQGGGQNYGYTFGSGTRLTVV.